The rows below give T cell receptor beta chains drawn from one sample of a study of regulatory T cells in long-lasting Graves disease. TCRdb processed the multiplex PCR reads anew with MiXCR; each CDR3 protein has one entry. The table has 530,000 or so distinct CDR3 sequences, about 13% seen once. These same records also appear under a second study, on T cells in Graves' hyperthyroidism and ophthalmopathy.

The specimen comprised peripheral blood mononuclear cells (PBMCs), sampled at new diagnosis, from a patient treated with antithyroid drugs. The receptors derive from a man under 40 with Graves disease. CDR3s include the opening cysteine and the closing phenylalanine or tryptophan. The D gene is left open where the match is weak. Part of the rows lack a size; the others show once, few, many or a class for expanded clones.

>NA|TRBV2|many|TRBJ1-1
CASSRTAEAFF
TGTGCCAGCAGTAGGACGGCTGAAGCTTTCTTT
>NA|TRBV20-1|NA|TRBJ2-7
CSALPTLRDSEQYF
TGCAGTGCCCTTCCCACTCTACGGGATTCCGAGCAGTACTTC
>NA|TRBV3-1|NA|TRBJ1-1
CASSQGRRPEAFF
TGTGCCAGCAGCCAAGGGAGACGGCCTGAAGCTTTCTTT
>TRBD1|TRBV12-5|NA|TRBJ2-7
CASGLYEGTVIYEQYF
TGTGCTAGTGGTTTGTACGAGGGGACAGTAATTTACGAGCAGTACTTC
>TRBD1|TRBV27|NA|TRBJ1-5
CASSRTGACGSNQPQHF
TGTGCCAGCAGTAGGACAGGGGCGTGTGGTAGCAATCAGCCCCAGCATTTT
>NA|TRBV15|many|TRBJ2-1
CATSWERSNNEQFF
TGTGCCACCAGCTGGGAGCGGAGTAACAATGAGCAGTTCTTC
>NA|TRBV11-3|few|TRBJ2-2
CASSTPGGGLSGELFF
TGTGCCAGCAGCACCCCCGGGGGAGGATTGTCCGGGGAGCTGTTTTTT
>TRBD2|TRBV5-1|NA|TRBJ2-1
CASSLPSGRLLSYNEQFF
TGCGCCAGCAGCTTGCCTAGCGGGAGGCTCCTCTCCTACAATGAGCAGTTCTTC
>NA|TRBV10-3|many|TRBJ2-5
CAISGGETQYF
TGTGCCATCAGTGGGGGAGAGACCCAGTACTTC
>NA|TRBV5-1|many|TRBJ2-1
CASSLVDPYNEQFF
TGCGCCAGCAGCTTGGTAGACCCCTACAATGAGCAGTTCTTC
>NA|TRBV29-1|many|TRBJ2-1
CSVDLGLGEQFF
TGCAGCGTTGACCTTGGGCTTGGGGAACAGTTCTTC
>NA|TRBV20-1|few|TRBJ2-3
CSASKNSGNTDTQYF
TGCAGTGCTAGTAAGAATAGCGGAAACACAGATACGCAGTATTTT
>NA|TRBV5-1|NA|TRBJ2-2
CASSLVRRGTGELFF
TGCGCCAGCAGCTTGGTTAGGCGGGGCACCGGGGAGCTGTTTTTT
>TRBD1|TRBV6-1|many|TRBJ2-7
CASSETGDPYEQYF
TGTGCCAGCAGTGAGACAGGGGATCCCTACGAGCAGTACTTC
>TRBD1|TRBV18|few|TRBJ1-2
CASSPAGGDGYTF
TGTGCCAGCTCACCCGCAGGGGGCGATGGCTACACCTTC
>TRBD2|TRBV7-9|many|TRBJ2-7
CASSLYSSGTYEQYF
TGTGCCAGCAGCTTATATTCTAGCGGCACCTACGAGCAGTACTTC
>TRBD2|TRBV29-1|many|TRBJ2-2
CSVVLAGVNTGELFF
TGCAGCGTGGTTTTAGCGGGAGTAAACACCGGGGAGCTGTTTTTT
>TRBD2|TRBV7-3|many|TRBJ2-7
CASSAAGGPSYEQYF
TGTGCCAGCAGCGCCGCGGGAGGGCCTTCTTACGAGCAGTACTTC
>TRBD2|TRBV7-8|NA|TRBJ2-2
CASSPAGDTGELSF
TGTGCCAGCAGCCCGGCGGGAGACACCGGGGAGCTGTCTTTT
>TRBD2|TRBV6-1|NA|TRBJ2-2
CASTTQFLAESRSITGELFF
TGTGCCAGCACCACCCAATTTCTAGCGGAGAGCCGATCAATTACCGGGGAGCTGTTTTTT
>TRBD2|TRBV28|many|TRBJ2-7
CASVPLAPTYEQYF
TGTGCCAGCGTCCCACTAGCGCCTACCTACGAGCAGTACTTC
>TRBD2|TRBV29-1|NA|TRBJ2-7
CSGGRGRDEQYF
TGCAGCGGGGGGAGGGGCAGGGACGAGCAGTACTTC
>NA|TRBV9|many|TRBJ2-7
CASCRGSYEQYF
TGTGCTTCCTGCAGGGGCTCCTACGAGCAGTACTTC
>TRBD1|TRBV7-2|many|TRBJ1-1
CASSRGGGLTTEAFF
TGTGCCAGCAGCCGTGGAGGGGGCTTAACCACTGAAGCTTTCTTT
>NA|TRBV10-2|once|TRBJ2-7
CASSEDGTYEQYF
TGCGCCAGCAGTGAAGACGGAACCTACGAGCAGTACTTC
>TRBD2|TRBV9|few|TRBJ2-3
CASSGGGGTDTQYF
TGTGCCAGCAGCGGGGGGGGGGGCACAGATACGCAGTATTTT
>NA|TRBV28|many|TRBJ2-7
CASSLDDGTYEQYF
TGTGCCAGCAGTTTAGACGACGGGACCTACGAGCAGTACTTC
>TRBD1|TRBV5-1|many|TRBJ1-1
CASSLDRGEAFF
TGCGCCAGCAGCCTTGACAGGGGGGAAGCTTTCTTT
>NA|TRBV5-1|few|TRBJ1-4
CASSQGPSNEKLFF
TGCGCCAGCAGCCAGGGACCTTCTAATGAAAAACTGTTTTTT
>NA|TRBV18|NA|TRBJ2-3
CASSPRQGLTDTQYF
TGTGCCAGCTCCCCCCGTCAGGGACTCACAGATACGCAGTATTTT
>NA|TRBV20-1|many|TRBJ2-3
CSARSSVSSTDTQYF
TGCAGTGCTAGATCTAGCGTCTCTAGCACAGATACGCAGTATTTT
>NA|TRBV10-2|NA|TRBJ2-3
CASTPGDTSTDTQYF
TGCGCCAGTACCCCAGGCGATACTAGCACAGATACGCAGTATTTT
>TRBD1|TRBV5-1|NA|TRBJ2-2
CASSSGQGRGGGELFF
TGCGCCAGCAGCTCGGGACAGGGGCGCGGTGGCGGGGAGCTGTTTTTT
>NA|TRBV12-3/TRBV12-4|many|TRBJ2-1
CASTPRGGVGNEQFF
TGTGCCAGCACTCCCAGGGGAGGGGTAGGCAATGAGCAGTTCTTC
>NA|TRBV3-1|NA|TRBJ2-2
CASSQRGGSTGELFF
TGTGCCAGCAGCCAGCGGGGAGGAAGCACCGGGGAGCTGTTTTTT
>TRBD1|TRBV10-2|NA|TRBJ1-6
CASGEKGQLGRSPLHF
TGCGCCAGTGGGGAAAAGGGACAGCTGGGTCGATCACCCCTCCACTTT
>NA|TRBV5-1|many|TRBJ2-7
CASRNTGEDEQYF
TGCGCCAGCAGGAACACCGGGGAGGACGAGCAGTACTTC
>NA|TRBV20-1|many|TRBJ2-7
CSARDPGTYEQYF
TGCAGTGCTAGAGATCCGGGGACCTACGAGCAGTACTTC
>NA|TRBV2|many|TRBJ2-1
CASSEGGLAEQFF
TGTGCCAGCAGTGAGGGGGGTTTGGCTGAGCAGTTCTTC
>TRBD1|TRBV30|NA|TRBJ1-4
CAWSPRTGASEKLFF
TGTGCCTGGAGTCCCAGGACAGGGGCTAGTGAAAAACTGTTTTTT
>TRBD2|TRBV12-3/TRBV12-4|NA|TRBJ2-7
CASSFPSGRYEQYF
TGTGCCAGCAGTTTTCCAAGCGGGAGGTACGAGCAGTACTTC
>NA|TRBV20-1|once|TRBJ1-2
CSARASGQNLNYGYTF
TGCAGTGCCCGAGCCTCAGGACAGAATTTGAACTATGGCTACACCTTC
>NA|TRBV28|NA|TRBJ2-7
CASGLAKEQYF
TGTGCCAGCGGACTGGCGAAGGAGCAGTACTTC
>NA|TRBV10-3|NA|TRBJ1-3
CAISPGAGNTIYF
TGTGCCATCAGTCCGGGAGCTGGAAACACCATATATTTT
>NA|TRBV13|few|TRBJ2-7
CASRTSGPKRVHEQYF
TGTGCCAGCAGAACCAGCGGGCCCAAAAGGGTCCACGAGCAGTACTTC
>NA|TRBV20-1|many|TRBJ2-3
CSAEGGVRADTQYF
TGCAGTGCGGAGGGTGGAGTTCGGGCAGATACGCAGTATTTT
>TRBD1|TRBV7-2|many|TRBJ1-2
CASSSDDGTGESNYGYTF
TGTGCCAGCAGCTCAGACGACGGGACAGGAGAGTCTAACTATGGCTACACCTTC